One sample yielded the 9 T cell receptor beta chains listed below, sequenced in a study of T cell clusters in autoimmune cytopenias. TRB rearrangements were amplified by touch-down multiplex PCR with mixed TRB-A/B primers. TCRdb re-called the multiplex PCR reads and shows each CDR3 protein once, DNA omitted. In total, the table holds 2,500 to 3,000 distinct CDR3 sequences. TRB was amplified from 250 ng of peripheral blood genomic DNA per sample. The sample taken for sequencing was peripheral blood. The receptors were gathered from a human donor with an autoimmune cytopenia or autoimmune hepatitis (not recorded which).

CDR3 amino acids: CASSYSTGAGAYEQYF. The rearrangement uses TRBV6-5 and TRBJ2-7; absent DNA, TCRdb's TRBD1 call cannot be checked. Germline loops: CDR1 MNHEY, CDR2 SVGAGI. The CDR3 runs 16 residues.

By frequency, this clonotype registers large. The chain couples TRBV6-4 to TRBJ2-1. Germline lookup yields CDR1 MRHNA and CDR2 SNTAGT. The CDR3 is 15 amino acids. This CDR3 reads CASSDGLSSYNEQFF.

This chain uses TRBV5-6 with TRBJ2-7; as DNA is missing, the TRBD2 call by TCRdb cannot be tested. From germline, CDR1 is SGHDT and CDR2 YYEEEE. This CDR3 is 15 amino acids long. CDR3 loop: CASSPGPSGRYEQYF.

This chain uses TRBV19 with TRBJ2-2; without DNA, the TCRdb call of TRBD1 cannot be checked. CDR1 and CDR2 from the germline V gene are LNHDA and SQIVND (reference sequence). The CDR3 has 18 residues. This CDR3 reads CASRLSPGQGGKTGELFF.

This clonotype is called medium-sized based on its frequency. The J gene is TRBJ1-5, the V gene TRBV6-1. This CDR3 region has 16 residues. CDR1 is MNHNS and CDR2 is SASEGT in the germline V gene. Here the CDR3 reads CASSLPAGGSNQPQHF.

The chain joins TRBV7-9 to TRBJ1-4; the D call of TRBD1 rests on TCRdb alone, since no DNA is present to check it. This CDR3 contains 16 residues. CDR1 SEHNR and CDR2 FQNEAQ come from the germline V gene (reference sequence). This CDR3 reads CASSLGGAGANEKLFF.

V usage is TRBV6-5 and J usage is TRBJ2-6. The CDR3 consists of 14 residues. Germline values: CDR1 MNHEY, CDR2 SVGAGI. CDR3 protein: CATEESGGANVLTF.

CDR3 amino acids: CASSLDPVYQPQHF. The chain links TRBV5-1 to TRBJ1-5. This CDR3 has 14 amino acids. Germline-derived CDR1 and CDR2 are SGHRS and YFSETQ.

CDR3 loop: CASSLAGAGKGSEAFF. This rearrangement joins TRBV12-3 or TRBV12-4 to TRBJ1-1; checking the TCRdb D call of TRBD1 is not possible without DNA. This CDR3 has 16 residues.